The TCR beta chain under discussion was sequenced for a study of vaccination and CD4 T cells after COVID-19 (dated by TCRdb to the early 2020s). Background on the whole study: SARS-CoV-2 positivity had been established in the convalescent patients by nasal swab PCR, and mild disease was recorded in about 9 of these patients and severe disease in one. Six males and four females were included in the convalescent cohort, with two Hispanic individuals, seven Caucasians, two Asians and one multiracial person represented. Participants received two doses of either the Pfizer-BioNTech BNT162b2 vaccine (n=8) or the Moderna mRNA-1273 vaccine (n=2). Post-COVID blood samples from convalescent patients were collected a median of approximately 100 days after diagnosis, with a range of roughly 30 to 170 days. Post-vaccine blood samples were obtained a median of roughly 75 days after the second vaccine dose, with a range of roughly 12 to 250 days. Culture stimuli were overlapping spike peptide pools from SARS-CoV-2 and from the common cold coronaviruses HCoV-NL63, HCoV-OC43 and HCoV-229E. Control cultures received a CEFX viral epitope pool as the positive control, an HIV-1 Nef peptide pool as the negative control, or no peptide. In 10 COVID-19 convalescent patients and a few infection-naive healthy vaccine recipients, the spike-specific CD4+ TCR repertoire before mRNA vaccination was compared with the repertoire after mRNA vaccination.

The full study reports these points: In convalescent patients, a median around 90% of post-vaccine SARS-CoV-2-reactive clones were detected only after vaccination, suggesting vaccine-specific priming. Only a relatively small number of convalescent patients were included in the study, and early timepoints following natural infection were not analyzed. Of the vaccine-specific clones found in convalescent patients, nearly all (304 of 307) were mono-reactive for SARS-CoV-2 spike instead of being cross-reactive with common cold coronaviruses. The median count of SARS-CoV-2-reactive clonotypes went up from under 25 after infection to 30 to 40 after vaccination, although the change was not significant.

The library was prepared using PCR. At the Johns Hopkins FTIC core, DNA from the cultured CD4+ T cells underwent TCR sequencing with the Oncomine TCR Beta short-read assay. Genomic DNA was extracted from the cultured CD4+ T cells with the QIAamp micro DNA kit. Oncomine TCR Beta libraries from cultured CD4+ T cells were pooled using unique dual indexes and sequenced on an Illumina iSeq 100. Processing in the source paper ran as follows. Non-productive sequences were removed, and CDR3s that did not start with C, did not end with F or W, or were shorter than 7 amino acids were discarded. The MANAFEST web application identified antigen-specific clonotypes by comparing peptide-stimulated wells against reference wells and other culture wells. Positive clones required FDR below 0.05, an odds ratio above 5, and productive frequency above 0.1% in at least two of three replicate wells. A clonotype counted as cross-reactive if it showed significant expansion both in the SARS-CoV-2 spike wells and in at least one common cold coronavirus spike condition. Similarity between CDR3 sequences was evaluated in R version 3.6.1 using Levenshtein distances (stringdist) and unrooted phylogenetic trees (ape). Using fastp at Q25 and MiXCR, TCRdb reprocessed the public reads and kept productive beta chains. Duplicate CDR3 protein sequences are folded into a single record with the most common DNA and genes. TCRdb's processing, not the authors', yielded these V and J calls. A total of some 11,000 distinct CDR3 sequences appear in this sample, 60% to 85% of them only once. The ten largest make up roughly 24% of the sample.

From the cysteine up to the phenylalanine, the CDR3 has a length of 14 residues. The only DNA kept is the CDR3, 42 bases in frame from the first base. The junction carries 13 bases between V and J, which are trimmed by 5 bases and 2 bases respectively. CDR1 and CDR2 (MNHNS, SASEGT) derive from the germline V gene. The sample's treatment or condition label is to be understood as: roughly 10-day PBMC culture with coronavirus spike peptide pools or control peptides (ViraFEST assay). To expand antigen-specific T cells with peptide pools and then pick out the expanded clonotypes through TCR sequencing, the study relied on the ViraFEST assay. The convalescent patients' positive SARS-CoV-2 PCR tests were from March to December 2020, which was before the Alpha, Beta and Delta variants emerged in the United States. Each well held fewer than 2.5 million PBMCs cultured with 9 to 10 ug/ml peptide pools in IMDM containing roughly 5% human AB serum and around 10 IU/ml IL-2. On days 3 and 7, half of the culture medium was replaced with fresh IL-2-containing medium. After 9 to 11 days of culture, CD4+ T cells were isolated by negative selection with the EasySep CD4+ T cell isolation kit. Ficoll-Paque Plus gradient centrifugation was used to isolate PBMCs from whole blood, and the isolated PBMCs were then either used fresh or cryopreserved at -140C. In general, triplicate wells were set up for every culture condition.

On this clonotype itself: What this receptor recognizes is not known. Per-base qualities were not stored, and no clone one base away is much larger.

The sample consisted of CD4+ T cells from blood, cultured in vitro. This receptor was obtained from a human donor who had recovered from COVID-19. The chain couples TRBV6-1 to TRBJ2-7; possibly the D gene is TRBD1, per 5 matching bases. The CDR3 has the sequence CASSRAGPTYEQYF. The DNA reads TGTGCCAGCAGTCGGGCAGGGCCTACCTACGAGCAGTACTTC.